This record looks at one T cell receptor (beta chain) sequence and its context. The Seattle patients, enrolled during active infection, were followed longitudinally. The sample originates from a study of blood T cell repertoires in COVID-19. Study-level information: The United States, Italy and Spain provided the acute and convalescent COVID-19 samples.

This CDR3 comprises 15 residues. Germline-derived CDR1 and CDR2 are SNHLY and FYNNEI. With V trimmed by 5 bases and J by 3 bases, 4 bases remained unmatched. In the original processing: Cell counts per sample came from amplifying reference gene primers. Using immunoSEQ multiplex PCR, the repertoire was profiled, and TCRdb retains in-frame clones only, with some absent. D and trimming were read from the DNA, whereas the V and J calls and clone size are those reported in that table. The sample contains some 270,000 clones, about 82% of which appear only once. The receptor was derived from an elderly woman with COVID-19, enrolled during active disease. Sequencing was done on a sample of peripheral blood. This chain joins TRBV2 and TRBJ1-5; 10 nucleotides agree with TRBD1. CDR3 region: CASSRDRGLNQPQHF. CDR3 bases: TGTGCCAGCAGTAGGGACAGGGGACTCAATCAGCCCCAGCATTTT.